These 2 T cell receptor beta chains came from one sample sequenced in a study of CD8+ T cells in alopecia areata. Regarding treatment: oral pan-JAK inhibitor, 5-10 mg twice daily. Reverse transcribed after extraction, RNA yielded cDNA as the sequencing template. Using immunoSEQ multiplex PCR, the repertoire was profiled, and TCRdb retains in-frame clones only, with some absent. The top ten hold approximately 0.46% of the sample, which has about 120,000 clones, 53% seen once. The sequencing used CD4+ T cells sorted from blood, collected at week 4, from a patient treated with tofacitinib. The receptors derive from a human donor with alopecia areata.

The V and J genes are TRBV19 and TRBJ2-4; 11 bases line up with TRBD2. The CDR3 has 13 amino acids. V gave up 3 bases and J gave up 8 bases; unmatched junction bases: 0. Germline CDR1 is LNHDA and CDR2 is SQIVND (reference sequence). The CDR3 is CASSMTSGDIQYF. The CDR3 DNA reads TGTGCCAGTAGTATGACTAGCGGGGACATTCAGTACTTC. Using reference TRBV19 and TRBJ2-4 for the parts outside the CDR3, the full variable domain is DGGITQSPKYLFRKEGQNVTLSCEQNLNHDAMYWYRQDPGQGLRLIYYSQIVNDFQKGDIAEGYSVSREKKESFPLTVTSAQKNPTAFYLCASSMTSGDIQYFGAGTRLSVL.

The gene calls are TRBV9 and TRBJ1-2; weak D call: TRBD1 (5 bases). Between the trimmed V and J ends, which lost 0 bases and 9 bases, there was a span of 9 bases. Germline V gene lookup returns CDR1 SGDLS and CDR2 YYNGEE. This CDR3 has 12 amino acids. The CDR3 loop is CASSVGGWRYTF. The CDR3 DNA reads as TGTGCCAGCAGCGTAGGGGGGTGGCGCTACACCTTC.